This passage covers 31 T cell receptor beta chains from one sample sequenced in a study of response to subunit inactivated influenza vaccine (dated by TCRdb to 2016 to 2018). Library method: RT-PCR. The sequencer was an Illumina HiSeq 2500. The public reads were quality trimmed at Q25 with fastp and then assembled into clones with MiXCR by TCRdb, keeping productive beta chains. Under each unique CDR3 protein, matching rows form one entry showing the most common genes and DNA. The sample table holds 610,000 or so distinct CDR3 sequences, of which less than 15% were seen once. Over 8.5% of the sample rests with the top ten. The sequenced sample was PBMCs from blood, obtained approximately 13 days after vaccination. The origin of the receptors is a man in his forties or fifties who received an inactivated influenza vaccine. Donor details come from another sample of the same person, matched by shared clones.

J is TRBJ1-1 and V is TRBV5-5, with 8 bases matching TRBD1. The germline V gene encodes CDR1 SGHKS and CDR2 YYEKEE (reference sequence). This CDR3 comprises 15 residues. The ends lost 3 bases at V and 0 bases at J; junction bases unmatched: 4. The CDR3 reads CASSSGQGLNTEAFF. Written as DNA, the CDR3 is TGTGCCAGCAGCTCCGGACAGGGATTGAACACTGAAGCTTTCTTT.

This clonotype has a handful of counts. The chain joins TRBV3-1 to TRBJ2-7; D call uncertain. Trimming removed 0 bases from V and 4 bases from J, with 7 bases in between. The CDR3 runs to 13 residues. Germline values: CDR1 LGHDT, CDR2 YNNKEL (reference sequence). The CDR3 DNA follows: TGTGCCAGCAGCCAAGACTCCAGGTACGAGCAGTACTTC. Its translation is CASSQDSRYEQYF.

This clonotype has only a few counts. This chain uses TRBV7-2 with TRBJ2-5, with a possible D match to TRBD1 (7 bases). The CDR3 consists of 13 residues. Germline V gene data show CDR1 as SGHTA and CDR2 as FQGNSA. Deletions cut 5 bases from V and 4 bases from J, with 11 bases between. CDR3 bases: TGTGCCAGCAGCGCGGGACAGCGAGAGACCCAGTACTTC. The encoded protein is CASSAGQRETQYF. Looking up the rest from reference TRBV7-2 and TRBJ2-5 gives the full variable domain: GAGVSQSPSNKVTEKGKDVELRCDPISGHTALYWYRQSLGQGLEFLIYFQGNSAPDKSGLPSDRFSAERTGGSVSTLTIQRTQQEDSAVYLCASSAGQRETQYFGPGTRLLVL.

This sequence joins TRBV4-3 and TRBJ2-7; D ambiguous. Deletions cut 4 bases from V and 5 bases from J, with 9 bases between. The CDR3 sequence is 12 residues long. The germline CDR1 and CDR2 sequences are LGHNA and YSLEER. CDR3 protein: CASSPNGNEQYF. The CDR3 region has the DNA TGCGCCAGCAGCCCTAATGGAAACGAGCAGTACTTC.

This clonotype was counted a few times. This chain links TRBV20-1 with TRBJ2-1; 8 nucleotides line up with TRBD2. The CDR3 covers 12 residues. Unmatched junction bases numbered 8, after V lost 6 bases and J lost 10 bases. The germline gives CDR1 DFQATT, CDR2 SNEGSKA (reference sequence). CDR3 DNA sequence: TGCAGTGCCGCCGGGACTAGTGAGGAGCAGTTCTTC. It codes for CSAAGTSEEQFF.

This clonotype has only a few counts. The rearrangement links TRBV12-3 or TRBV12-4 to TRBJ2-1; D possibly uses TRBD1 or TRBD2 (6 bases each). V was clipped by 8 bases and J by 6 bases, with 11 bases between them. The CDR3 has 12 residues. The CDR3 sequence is CASGKGGNEQFF. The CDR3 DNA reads TGTGCCAGCGGGAAGGGGGGCAATGAGCAGTTCTTC.

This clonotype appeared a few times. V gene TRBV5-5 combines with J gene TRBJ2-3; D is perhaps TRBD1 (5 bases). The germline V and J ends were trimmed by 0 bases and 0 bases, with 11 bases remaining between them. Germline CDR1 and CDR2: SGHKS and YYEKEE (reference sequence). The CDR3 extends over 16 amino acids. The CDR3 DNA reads TGTGCCAGCAGCTTGGCCGTAGGGGCTAGCACAGATACGCAGTATTTT. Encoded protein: CASSLAVGASTDTQYF. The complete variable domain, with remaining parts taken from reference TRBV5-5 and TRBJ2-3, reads DAGVTQSPTHLIKTRGQQVTLRCSPISGHKSVSWYQQVLGQGPQFIFQYYEKEERGRGNFPDRFSARQFPNYSSELNVNALLLGDSALYLCASSLAVGASTDTQYFGPGTRLTVL.

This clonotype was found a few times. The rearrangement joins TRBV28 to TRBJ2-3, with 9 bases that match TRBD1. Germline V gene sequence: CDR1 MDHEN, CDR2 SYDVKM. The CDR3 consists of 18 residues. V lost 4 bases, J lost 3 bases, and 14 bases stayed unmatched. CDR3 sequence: CASSSLTLGTGLTDTQYF. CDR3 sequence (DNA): TGTGCCAGCAGTTCCCTCACCCTCGGGACAGGGTTAACAGATACGCAGTATTTT.

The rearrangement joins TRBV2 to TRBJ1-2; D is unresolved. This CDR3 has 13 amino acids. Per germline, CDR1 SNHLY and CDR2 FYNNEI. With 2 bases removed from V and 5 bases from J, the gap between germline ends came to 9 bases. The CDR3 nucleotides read TGTGCCAGCAGTGAACGGGTCTCATATGGCTACACCTTC. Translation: CASSERVSYGYTF.

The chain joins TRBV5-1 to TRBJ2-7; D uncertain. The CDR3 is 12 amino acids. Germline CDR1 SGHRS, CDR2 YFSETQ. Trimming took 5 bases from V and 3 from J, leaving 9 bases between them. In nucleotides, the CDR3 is TGCGCCAGCAGAGCCGAAGGCTACGAGCAGTACTTC. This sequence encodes CASRAEGYEQYF.

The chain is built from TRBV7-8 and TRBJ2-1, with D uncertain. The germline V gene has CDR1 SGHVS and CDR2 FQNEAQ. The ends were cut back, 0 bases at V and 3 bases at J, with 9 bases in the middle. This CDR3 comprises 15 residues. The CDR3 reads CASSLANLLYNEQFF. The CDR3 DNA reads TGTGCCAGCAGCTTAGCCAATCTCCTCTACAATGAGCAGTTCTTC. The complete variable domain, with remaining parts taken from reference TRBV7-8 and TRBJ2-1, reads GAGVSQSPRYKVAKRGQDVALRCDPISGHVSLFWYQQALGQGPEFLTYFQNEAQLDKSGLPSDRFFAERPEGSVSTLKIQRTQQEDSAVYLCASSLANLLYNEQFFGPGTRLTVL.

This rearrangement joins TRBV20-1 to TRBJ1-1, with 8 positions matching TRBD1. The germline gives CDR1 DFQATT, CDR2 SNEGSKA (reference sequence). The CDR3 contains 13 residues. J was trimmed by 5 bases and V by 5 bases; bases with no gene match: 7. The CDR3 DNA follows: TGCAGTGCTCCCGGACAGGGTGAAACTGAAGCTTTCTTT. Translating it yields CSAPGQGETEAFF.

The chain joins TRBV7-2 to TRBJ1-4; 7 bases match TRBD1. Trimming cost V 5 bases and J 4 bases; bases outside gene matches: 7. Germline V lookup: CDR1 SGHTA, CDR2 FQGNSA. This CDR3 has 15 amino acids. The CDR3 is CASSPTGVGNEKLFF. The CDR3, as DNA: TGTGCCAGCAGCCCTACAGGGGTCGGTAATGAAAAACTGTTTTTT. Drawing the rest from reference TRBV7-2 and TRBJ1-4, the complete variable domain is GAGVSQSPSNKVTEKGKDVELRCDPISGHTALYWYRQSLGQGLEFLIYFQGNSAPDKSGLPSDRFSAERTGGSVSTLTIQRTQQEDSAVYLCASSPTGVGNEKLFFGSGTQLSVL.

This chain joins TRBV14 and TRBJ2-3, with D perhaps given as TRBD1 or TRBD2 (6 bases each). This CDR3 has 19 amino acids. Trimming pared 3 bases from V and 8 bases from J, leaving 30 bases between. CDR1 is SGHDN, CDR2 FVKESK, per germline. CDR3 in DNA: TGTGCCAGCAGCCATCAGAGGGGGATAACGGGACTTTCTTCTGGTACGCAGTATTTT. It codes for CASSHQRGITGLSSGTQYF.

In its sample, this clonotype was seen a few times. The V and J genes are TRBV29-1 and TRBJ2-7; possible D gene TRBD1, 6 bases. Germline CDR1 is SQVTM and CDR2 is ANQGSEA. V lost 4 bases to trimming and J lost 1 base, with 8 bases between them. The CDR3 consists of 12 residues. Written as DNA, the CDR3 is TGCAGCGTTGGGGACAAATCCTACGAGCAGTACTTC. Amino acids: CSVGDKSYEQYF.

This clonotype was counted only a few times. The CDR3 nucleotides are TGTGCCATCAGAACCTCCGGGACTTCCTACAATGAGCAGTTCTTC. Protein: CAIRTSGTSYNEQFF. The V call is TRBV10-3, the J call TRBJ2-1; possible D gene TRBD2, 6 bases. The germline V gene encodes CDR1 ENHRY and CDR2 SYGVKD. V was shortened by 6 bases and J by 1 base, with 13 bases between the two germline ends. The CDR3 runs 15 residues.

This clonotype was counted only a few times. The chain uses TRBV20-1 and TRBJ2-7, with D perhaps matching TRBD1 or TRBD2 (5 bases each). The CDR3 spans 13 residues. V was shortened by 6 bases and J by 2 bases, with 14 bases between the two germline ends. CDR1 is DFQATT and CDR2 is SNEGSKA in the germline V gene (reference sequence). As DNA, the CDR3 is TGCAGTGCCCTGACGGGGCAGACCTACGAGCAGTACTTC. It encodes CSALTGQTYEQYF.

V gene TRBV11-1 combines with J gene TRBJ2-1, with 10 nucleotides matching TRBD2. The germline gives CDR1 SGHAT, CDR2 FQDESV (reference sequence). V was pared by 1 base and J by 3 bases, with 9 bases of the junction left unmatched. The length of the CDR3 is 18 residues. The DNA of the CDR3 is TGTGCCAGCAGCTTAGGCCCTGGACTAGCGGACCACTACAATGAGCAGTTCTTC. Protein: CASSLGPGLADHYNEQFF.

The CDR3 region has the DNA TGTGCCAGCAGCTTGAAACTAGAAGTGGGAACCGGGGAGCTGTTTTTT. Translating it yields CASSLKLEVGTGELFF. The V gene is TRBV5-5, the J gene TRBJ2-2; tentative D call: TRBD2 (5 bases). The germline CDR1 and CDR2 sequences are SGHKS and YYEKEE (reference sequence). CDR3 size: 16 residues. V was trimmed by 1 base and J by 5 bases, leaving 15 bases between them.

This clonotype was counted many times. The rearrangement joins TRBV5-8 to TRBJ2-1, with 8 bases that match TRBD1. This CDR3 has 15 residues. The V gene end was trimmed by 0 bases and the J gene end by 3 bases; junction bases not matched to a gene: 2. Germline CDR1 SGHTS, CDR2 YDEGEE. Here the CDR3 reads CASSLEGQGYNEQFF. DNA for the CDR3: TGTGCCAGCAGCTTGGAAGGACAGGGCTACAATGAGCAGTTCTTC.

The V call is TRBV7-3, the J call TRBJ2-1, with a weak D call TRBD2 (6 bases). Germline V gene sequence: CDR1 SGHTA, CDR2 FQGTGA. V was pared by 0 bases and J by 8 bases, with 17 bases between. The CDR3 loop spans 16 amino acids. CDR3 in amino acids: CASSLTGGPGEDEQFF. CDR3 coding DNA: TGTGCCAGCAGCTTAACTGGGGGACCCGGGGAGGATGAGCAGTTCTTC.

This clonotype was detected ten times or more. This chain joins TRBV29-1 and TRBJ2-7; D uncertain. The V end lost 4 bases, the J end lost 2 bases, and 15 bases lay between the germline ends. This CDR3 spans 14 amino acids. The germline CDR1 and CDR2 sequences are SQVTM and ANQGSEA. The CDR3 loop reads CSVVPGRSAYEQYF. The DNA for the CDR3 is TGCAGCGTTGTCCCTGGGCGGTCGGCCTACGAGCAGTACTTC.

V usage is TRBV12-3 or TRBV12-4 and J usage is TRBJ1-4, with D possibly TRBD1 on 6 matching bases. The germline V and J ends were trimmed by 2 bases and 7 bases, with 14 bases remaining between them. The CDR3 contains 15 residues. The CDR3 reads CASSLSGGGSEKLFF. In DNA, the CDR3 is TGTGCCAGCAGTTTATCGGGAGGGGGGAGTGAAAAACTGTTTTTT.

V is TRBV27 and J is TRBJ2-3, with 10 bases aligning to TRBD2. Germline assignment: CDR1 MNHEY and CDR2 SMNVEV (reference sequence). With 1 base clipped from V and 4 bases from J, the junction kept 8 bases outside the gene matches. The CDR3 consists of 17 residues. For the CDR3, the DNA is TGTGCCAGCAGTTTATACGAGTCTAGCGGGGGTGCAGATACGCAGTATTTT. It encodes CASSLYESSGGADTQYF.

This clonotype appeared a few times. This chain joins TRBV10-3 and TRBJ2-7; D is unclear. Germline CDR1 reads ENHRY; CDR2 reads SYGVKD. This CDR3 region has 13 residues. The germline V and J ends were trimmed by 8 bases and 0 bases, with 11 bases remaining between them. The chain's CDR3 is CAIGQVSSYEQYF. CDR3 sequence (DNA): TGTGCCATCGGCCAGGTGAGCTCCTACGAGCAGTACTTC.

CDR3 sequence: CASSFHWPGAYEQYF. In DNA form, the CDR3 reads TGTGCCAGCAGCTTTCACTGGCCGGGGGCCTACGAGCAGTACTTC. The chain is built from TRBV7-2 and TRBJ2-7; the D gene is possibly TRBD2 (6 bases). The V gene lost 3 bases and the J gene lost 2 bases, with 14 bases spanning the gap. Germline V gives CDR1 SGHTA, CDR2 FQGNSA. The CDR3 spans 15 residues.

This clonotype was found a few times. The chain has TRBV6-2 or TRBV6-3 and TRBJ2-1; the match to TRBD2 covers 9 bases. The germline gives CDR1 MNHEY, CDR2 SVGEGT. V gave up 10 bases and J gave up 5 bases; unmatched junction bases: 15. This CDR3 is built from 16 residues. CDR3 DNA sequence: TGTGCCACTAAGGGGACGCGCGGGAGGGCCAACAATGAGCAGTTCTTC. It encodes CATKGTRGRANNEQFF.

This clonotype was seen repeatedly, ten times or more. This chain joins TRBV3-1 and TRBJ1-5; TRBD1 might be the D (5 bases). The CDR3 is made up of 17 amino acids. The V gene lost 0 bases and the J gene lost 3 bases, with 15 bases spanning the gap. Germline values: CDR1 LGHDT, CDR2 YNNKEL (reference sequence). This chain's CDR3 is CASSQEFRGPNNQPQHF. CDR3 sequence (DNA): TGTGCCAGCAGCCAAGAATTTCGGGGACCGAACAATCAGCCCCAGCATTTT.

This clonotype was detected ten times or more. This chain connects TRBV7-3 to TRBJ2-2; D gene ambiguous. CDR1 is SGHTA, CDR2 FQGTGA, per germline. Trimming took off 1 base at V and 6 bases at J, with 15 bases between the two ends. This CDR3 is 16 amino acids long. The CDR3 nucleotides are TGTGCCAGCAGCTTAAGTATTGGGCTAGACGCCGGGGAGCTGTTTTTT. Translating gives CASSLSIGLDAGELFF.

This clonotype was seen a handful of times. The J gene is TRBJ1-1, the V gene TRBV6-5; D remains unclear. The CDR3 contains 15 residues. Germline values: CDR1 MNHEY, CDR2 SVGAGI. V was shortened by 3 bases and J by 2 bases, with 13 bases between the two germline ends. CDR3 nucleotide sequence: TGTGCCAGCAGTTATGGACCCACCGGTAACACTGAAGCTTTCTTT. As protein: CASSYGPTGNTEAFF.

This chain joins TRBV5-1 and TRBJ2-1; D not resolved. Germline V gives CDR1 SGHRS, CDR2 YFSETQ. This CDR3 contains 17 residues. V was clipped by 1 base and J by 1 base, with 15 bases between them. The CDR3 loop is CASSLRGPTSSYNEQFF. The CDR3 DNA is TGCGCCAGCAGCTTGCGCGGACCCACGAGTTCCTACAATGAGCAGTTCTTC.